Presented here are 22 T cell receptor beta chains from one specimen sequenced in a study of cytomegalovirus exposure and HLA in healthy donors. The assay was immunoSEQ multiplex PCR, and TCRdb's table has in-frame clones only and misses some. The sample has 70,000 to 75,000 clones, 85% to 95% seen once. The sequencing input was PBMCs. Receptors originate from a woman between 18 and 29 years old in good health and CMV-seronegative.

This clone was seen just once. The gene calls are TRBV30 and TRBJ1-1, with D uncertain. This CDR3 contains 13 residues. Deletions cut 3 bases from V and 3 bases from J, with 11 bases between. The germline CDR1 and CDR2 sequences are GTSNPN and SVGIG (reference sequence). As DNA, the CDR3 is TGTGCCTGGAGCCGATACAGAGACACTGAAGCTTTCTTT. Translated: CAWSRYRDTEAFF.

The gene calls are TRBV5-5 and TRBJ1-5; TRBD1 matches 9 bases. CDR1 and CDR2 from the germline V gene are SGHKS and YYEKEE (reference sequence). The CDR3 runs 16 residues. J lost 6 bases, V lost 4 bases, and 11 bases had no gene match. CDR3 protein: CASSPITGGKGQPQHF. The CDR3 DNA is TGTGCCAGCAGCCCAATTACAGGGGGCAAGGGTCAGCCCCAGCATTTT.

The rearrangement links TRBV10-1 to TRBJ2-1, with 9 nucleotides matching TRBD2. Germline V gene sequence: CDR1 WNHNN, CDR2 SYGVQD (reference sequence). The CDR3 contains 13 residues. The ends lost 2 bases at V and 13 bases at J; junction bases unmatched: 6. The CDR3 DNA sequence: TGCGCCAGCAGTGAGGAGCTAGCGGGAAGTCAGTTCTTC. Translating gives CASSEELAGSQFF.

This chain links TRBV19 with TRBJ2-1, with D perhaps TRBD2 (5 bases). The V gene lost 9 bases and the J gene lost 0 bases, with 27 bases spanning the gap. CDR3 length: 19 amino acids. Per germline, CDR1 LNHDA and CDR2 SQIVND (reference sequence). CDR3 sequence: CASRVWAAVGGSSYNEQFF. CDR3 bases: TGTGCCAGCAGAGTATGGGCGGCGGTAGGTGGGAGCTCCTACAATGAGCAGTTCTTC.

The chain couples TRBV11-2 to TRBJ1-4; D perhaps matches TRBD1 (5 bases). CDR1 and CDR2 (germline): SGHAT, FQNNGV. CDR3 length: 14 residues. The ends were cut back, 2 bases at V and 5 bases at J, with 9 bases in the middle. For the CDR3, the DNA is TGTGCCAGCAGCTTACAGGGCTACAATGAAAAACTGTTTTTT. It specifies CASSLQGYNEKLFF. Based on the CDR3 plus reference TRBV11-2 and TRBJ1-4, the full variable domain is EAGVAQSPRYKIIEKRQSVAFWCNPISGHATLYWYQQILGQGPKLLIQFQNNGVVDDSQLPKDRFSAERLKGVDSTLKIQPAKLEDSAVYLCASSLQGYNEKLFFGSGTQLSVL.

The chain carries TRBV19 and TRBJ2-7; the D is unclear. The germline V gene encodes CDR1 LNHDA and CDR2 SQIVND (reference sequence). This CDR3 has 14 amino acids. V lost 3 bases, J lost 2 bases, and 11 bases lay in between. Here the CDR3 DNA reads TGTGCCAGTAGTATTCGTTCACAAGCCTACGAGCAGTACTTC. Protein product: CASSIRSQAYEQYF.

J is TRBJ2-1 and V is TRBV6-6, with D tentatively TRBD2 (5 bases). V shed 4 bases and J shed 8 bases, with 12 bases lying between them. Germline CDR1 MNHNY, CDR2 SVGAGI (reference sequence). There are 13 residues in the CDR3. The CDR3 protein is CASSSGLQDEQFF. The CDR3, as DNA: TGTGCCAGCAGTTCAGGACTTCAGGATGAGCAGTTCTTC.

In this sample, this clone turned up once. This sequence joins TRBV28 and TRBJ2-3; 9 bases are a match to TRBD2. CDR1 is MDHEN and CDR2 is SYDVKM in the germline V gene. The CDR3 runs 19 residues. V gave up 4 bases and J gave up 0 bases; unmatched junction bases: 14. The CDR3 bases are TGTGCCAGCAGTTGGGACCTTGGGGCTAGCGGGGACAGCACAGATACGCAGTATTTT. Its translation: CASSWDLGASGDSTDTQYF.

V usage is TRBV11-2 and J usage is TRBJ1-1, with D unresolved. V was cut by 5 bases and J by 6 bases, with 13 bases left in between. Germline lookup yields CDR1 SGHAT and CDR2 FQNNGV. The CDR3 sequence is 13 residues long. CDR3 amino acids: CASSPDTFSEAFF. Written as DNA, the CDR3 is TGTGCCAGCAGCCCCGACACGTTCTCTGAAGCTTTCTTT.

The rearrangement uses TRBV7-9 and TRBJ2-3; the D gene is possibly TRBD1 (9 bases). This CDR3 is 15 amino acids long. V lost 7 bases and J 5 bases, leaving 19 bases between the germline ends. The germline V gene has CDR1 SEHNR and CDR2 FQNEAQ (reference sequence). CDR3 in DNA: TGTGCCAGCACGGGGGGGGGACAGGGACAAGATACGCAGTATTTT. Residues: CASTGGGQGQDTQYF.

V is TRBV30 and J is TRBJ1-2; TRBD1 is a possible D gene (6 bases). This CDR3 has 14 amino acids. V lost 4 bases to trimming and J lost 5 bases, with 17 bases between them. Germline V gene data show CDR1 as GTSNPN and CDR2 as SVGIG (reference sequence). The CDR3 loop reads CAWKPQGIGYGYTF. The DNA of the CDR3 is TGTGCCTGGAAGCCTCAGGGGATAGGATATGGCTACACCTTC.

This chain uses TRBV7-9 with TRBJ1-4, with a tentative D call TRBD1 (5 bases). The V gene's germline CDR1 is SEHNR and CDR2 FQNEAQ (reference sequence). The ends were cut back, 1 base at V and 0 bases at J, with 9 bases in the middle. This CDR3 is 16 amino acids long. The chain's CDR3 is CASSLGQYATNEKLFF. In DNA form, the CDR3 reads TGTGCCAGCAGCTTAGGACAGTATGCAACTAATGAAAAACTGTTTTTT.

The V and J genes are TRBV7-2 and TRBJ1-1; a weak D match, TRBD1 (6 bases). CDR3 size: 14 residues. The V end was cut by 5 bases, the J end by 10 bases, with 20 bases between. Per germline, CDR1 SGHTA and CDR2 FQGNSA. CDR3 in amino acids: CASSPGRQVGRAFF. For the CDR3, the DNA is TGTGCCAGCAGCCCAGGCCGACAGGTAGGGCGAGCTTTCTTT.

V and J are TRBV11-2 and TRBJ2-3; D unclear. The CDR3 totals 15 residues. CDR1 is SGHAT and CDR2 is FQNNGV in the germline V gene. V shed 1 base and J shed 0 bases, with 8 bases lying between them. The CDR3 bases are TGTGCCAGCAGCTTAGGAGTCGGGAGCACAGATACGCAGTATTTT. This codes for CASSLGVGSTDTQYF.

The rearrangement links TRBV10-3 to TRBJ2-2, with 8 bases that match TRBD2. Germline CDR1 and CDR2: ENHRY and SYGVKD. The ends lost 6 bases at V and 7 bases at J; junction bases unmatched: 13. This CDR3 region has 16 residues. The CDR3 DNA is TGTGCCATCAGACCCCAAACGGGGGGGCCAAACGGGGAGCTGTTTTTT. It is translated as CAIRPQTGGPNGELFF.

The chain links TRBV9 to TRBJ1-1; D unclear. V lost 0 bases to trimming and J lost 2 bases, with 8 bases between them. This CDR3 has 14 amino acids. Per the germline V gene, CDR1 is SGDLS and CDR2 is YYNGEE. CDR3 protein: CASSVGALNTEAFF. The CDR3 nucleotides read TGTGCCAGCAGCGTAGGAGCACTAAACACTGAAGCTTTCTTT.

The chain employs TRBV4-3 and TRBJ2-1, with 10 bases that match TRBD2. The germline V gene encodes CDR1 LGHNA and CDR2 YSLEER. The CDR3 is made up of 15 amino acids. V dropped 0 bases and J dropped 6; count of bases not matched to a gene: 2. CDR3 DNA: TGCGCCAGCAGCCAAGATGGACTAGCGGTCAATGAGCAGTTCTTC. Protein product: CASSQDGLAVNEQFF.

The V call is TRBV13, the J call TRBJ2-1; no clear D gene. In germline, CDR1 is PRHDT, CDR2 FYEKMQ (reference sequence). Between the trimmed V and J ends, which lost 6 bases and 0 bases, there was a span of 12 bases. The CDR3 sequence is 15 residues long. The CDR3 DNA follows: TGTGCCAGCAGGGCTGGCTCCAGCTCCTACAATGAGCAGTTCTTC. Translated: CASRAGSSSYNEQFF.

CDR3 loop: CASRRLAGSIGPPYNEQFF. In DNA form, the CDR3 reads TGTGCCAGCAGGCGACTAGCGGGGTCCATCGGGCCCCCTTACAATGAGCAGTTCTTC. The chain combines TRBV27 with TRBJ2-1, with 11 bases identical to TRBD2. The CDR3 has 19 amino acids. Trimming took 6 bases from V and 4 from J; bases not matched to a gene: 17. The germline gives CDR1 MNHEY, CDR2 SMNVEV (reference sequence).

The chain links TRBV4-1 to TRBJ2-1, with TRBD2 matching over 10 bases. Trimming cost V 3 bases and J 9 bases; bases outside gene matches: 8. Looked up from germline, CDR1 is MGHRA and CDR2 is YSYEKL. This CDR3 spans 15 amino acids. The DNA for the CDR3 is TGCGCCAGCAGCCAGGGAGCGGGGGGGCTCGGTGAGCAGTTCTTC. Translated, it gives CASSQGAGGLGEQFF.

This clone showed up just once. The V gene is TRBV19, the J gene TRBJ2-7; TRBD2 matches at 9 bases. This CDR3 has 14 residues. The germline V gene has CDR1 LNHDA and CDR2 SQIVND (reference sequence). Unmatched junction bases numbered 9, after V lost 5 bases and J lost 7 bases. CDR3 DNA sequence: TGTGCCAGTAGTGCGAGACTAGCGGACTGGGAGCAGTACTTC. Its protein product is CASSARLADWEQYF.

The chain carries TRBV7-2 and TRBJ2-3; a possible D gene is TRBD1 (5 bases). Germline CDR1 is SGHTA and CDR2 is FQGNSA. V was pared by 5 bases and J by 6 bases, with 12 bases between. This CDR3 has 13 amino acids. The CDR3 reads CASSPGPRDTQYF. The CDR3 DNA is TGTGCCAGCAGCCCAGGGCCGAGGGATACGCAGTATTTT. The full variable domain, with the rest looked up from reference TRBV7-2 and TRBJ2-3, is GAGVSQSPSNKVTEKGKDVELRCDPISGHTALYWYRQSLGQGLEFLIYFQGNSAPDKSGLPSDRFSAERTGGSVSTLTIQRTQQEDSAVYLCASSPGPRDTQYFGPGTRLTVL.